The subject of this entry is one T cell receptor beta chain. Its target is unknown. The entire patient cohort was treatment-naive prior to thyroid surgery. Original handling: Clinicopathological groups of papillary thyroid cancer showed CDR3 differences that were used to build a distant-metastasis classifier. TCRdb recomputed clones from the PCR reads via MiXCR. The V and J calls here are based on TCRdb, not the publication. Of some 20,000 clones detected, 12% appear once; the ten largest clones hold 5.5% to 7.5%. These data originate in a study of metastatic and nonmetastatic thyroid tumors. Study-level information: Repertoires from malignant and benign thyroid patients were compared across blood and tumor or nodule tissue. The study, taken as a whole, reports: In blood and tumor, TCR beta diversity was reportedly significantly higher in malignant thyroid tumors than in benign nodules.

Germline V gene data show CDR1 as DFQATT and CDR2 as SNEGSKA (reference sequence). V was trimmed by 2 bases and J by 4 bases, leaving 18 bases between them. This CDR3 contains 15 residues. This sequence originates from a male donor with papillary thyroid cancer or a benign thyroid nodule (not recorded which). Some clones in this sample may be carry-over from other donors' samples. The sample comprised blood. V usage is TRBV20-1 and J usage is TRBJ2-7; perhaps TRBD2 as D (5 bases). For the CDR3, the DNA is TGCAGTGCTAGACCTGTTGGGCGGACTGATTACGAGCAGTACTTC. This translates into CSARPVGRTDYEQYF.